The entry below describes one T cell receptor beta chain. The sample holds a few counts of this clone. Its recognized antigen is unknown. Base qualities are not at hand, and no much larger clone is one base apart. CDR1 and CDR2 (ENHRY, SYGVKD) derive from the germline V gene. The CDR3 runs 13 residues from the cysteine to the phenylalanine. Only the CDR3 DNA stays, 39 bases, in frame from base 1. V and J are truncated by 2 bases and 8 bases respectively, leaving an intervening sequence of 12 bases. In the ViraFEST assay, PBMC were stimulated with viral peptide pools, and antigen-specific CD4+ T cell clonotypes were then identified by expansion using TCR sequencing. After around 10 days of culture, CD4+ T cells were isolated with the EasySep CD4+ T cell isolation kit. Each participant received two doses of an mRNA SARS-CoV-2 vaccine, either BNT162b2 or mRNA-1273. None of the healthy vaccine recipients had a prior SARS-CoV-2 infection, which was confirmed by nucleocapsid antibody tests that came back negative both before and after vaccination. Each well held under 2.5 million PBMC cultured in IMDM containing roughly 5.1% human AB serum, roughly 10 IU/ml IL-2 and gentamicin, along with around 11 ug/ml peptides. Half of the culture medium was replaced with fresh IL-2-containing medium on days 3 and 7. Unless noted otherwise, every peptide stimulation condition was grown in triplicate wells. PBMC were separated from whole blood using Ficoll-Paque Plus gradient centrifugation and were then either cryopreserved at -140C or used fresh. The overlapping peptide pools covered the spike proteins of SARS-CoV-2 as well as those of the common cold coronaviruses HCoV-NL63, HCoV-OC43 and HCoV-229E. The QIAamp micro DNA kit was used to extract genomic DNA from the cultured CD4+ T cells.

This entry comes from a study of vaccination effects on CD4 cells after COVID-19 (dated by TCRdb to between 2021 and 2024). Concerning the study at large: Across the study, the median time from the second dose to post-vaccine sampling was 72 days (range 14 to 241). Cultures from other donors in the study were sequenced using the Oncomine TCR Beta short-read assay on an Illumina iSeq 100. The study compared SARS-CoV-2 spike-specific CD4+ TCR repertoires before and after mRNA vaccination in COVID-19 convalescent patients and infection-naive vaccine recipients. A total of 10 COVID-19 convalescent patients and a few SARS-CoV-2-naive healthy vaccine recipients were included in the full study. Here is what the overall study found, with its caveats: Among healthy vaccine recipients, nearly all vaccine-induced clones were SARS-CoV-2 mono-reactive, and only 1 of 255 was cross-reactive with common cold coronaviruses. Both infection-induced and vaccine-induced clones contracted markedly at late post-vaccination timepoints, which is consistent with waning T cell responses. The study was limited by a small number of convalescent patients and lacked early post-infection timepoints.

Receptor libraries were prepared by the immunoSEQ multiplex PCR assay. DNA from the cultured and isolated CD4+ T cells underwent TCR beta CDR3 sequencing. In the authors' own workflow: Non-productive TCR sequences were discarded, and reads were trimmed to the CDR3 region, with only CDR3s of 7 or more amino acids retained. Antigen-specific clonotypes were identified using the MANAFEST web app by comparison of expansion in peptide wells against reference cultures. To count as positive, a clone had to show expansion at FDR<0.05 compared with the reference and with all other wells, an odds ratio above 5, and a frequency above 0.1% in two replicate wells. Cross-reactive clonotypes were defined as significantly expanded in SARS-CoV-2 spike wells and in at least one common cold coronavirus spike condition. Levenshtein distance calculated with the stringdist R package was used to assess CDR3 similarity, and unrooted trees were constructed with ape in R 3.6.1. The immuneACCESS repertoire file appears here via TCRdb, limited to in-frame rearrangements. These files lack a portion of the clones; in checked studies, under half of the deficit traces to unresolved V genes, and the cause of the others is not known. V, J and clone size are taken as reported in that table, and D and trimming were inferred from the DNA itself. Within this sample are about 22,000 clones, with more than 65% of them counted one time only. About 9.4% of the sample rests with the top ten.

The chain is assembled from TRBV10-3 and TRBJ1-2, with the D gene call left open. This clonotype was obtained from a human donor who received a COVID-19 vaccine. Sequencing used CD4+ T cells from PBMCs cultured with HCoV-NL63 spike peptides, obtained after COVID-19 vaccination. In light of the paper, this sample's cell subset or site label describes: HCoV-NL63 spike overlapping peptide pool stimulation. The CDR3 corresponds to CAISEVGYGGYTF. The nucleotide sequence reads as follows: TGTGCCATCAGTGAGGTCGGATACGGGGGCTACACCTTC.